This T cell receptor (beta chain) was sequenced during a study of blood T cell repertoires in COVID-19. At the level of the study: Samples of COVID-19 (acute and convalescent) were obtained from the United States, Italy and Spain. PBMCs, B-cell-depleted T cells, or T cells provided the cDNA or gDNA that made up the material.

The germline V gene has CDR1 SGHRS and CDR2 YFSETQ. The V and J ends lost 5 bases and 10 bases respectively, with 13 bases between them. The CDR3 totals 12 residues. The protocol was immunoSEQ multiplex PCR, while the TCRdb copy is restricted to in-frame clones and leaves out a portion. The repertoire holds approximately 190,000 clones, with about 86% as singletons. Sequences were obtained from peripheral blood. V usage is TRBV5-1 and J usage is TRBJ2-1, with a weak D call TRBD2 (5 bases). The TCR sequence derives from a man aged 30-40 years with active or convalescent COVID-19. CDR3 nucleotide sequence: TGCGCCAGCAGTGGTGGGAGCGGAGAGCAGTTCTTC. The encoded protein is CASSGGSGEQFF.